This TCR beta chain was identified in a study of molecular identifiers for immune sequencing clone quantification. Study-wide results and caveats: For highly expanded clones, sizes could be underestimated when identical TCR molecules share a barcode. Detecting spiked Jurkat TCR RNA from one cell among one million naive cells was reportedly possible.

TCRdb itself ran the PCR reads through MiXCR, one entry per CDR3 protein. This sample has 300,000 to 350,000 distinct CDR3 sequences, with about 21% found just once. Based on a CD8+CD4-CCR7+CD45RA+ profile, naive CD8 T cells were sorted. At least ten counts were recorded for this clonotype. What it recognizes is unknown. Sequencing was done on a sample of naive CD8+ T cells from blood, with Jurkat cell RNA spiked in. As to subset: FACS-sorted CD8+CD4-CCR7+CD45RA+ naive T cells. The source is a human donor in good health. Some libraries in this study had Jurkat cell RNA spiked in.

This CDR3 is CASSHSGQETQYF. The CDR3 DNA follows: TGTGCCAGCAGCCACAGCGGGCAAGAGACCCAGTACTTC. This chain connects TRBV12-3 or TRBV12-4 to TRBJ2-5, with a weak D call TRBD2 (6 bases). The CDR3 sequence is 13 residues long. The V gene lost 6 bases and the J gene lost 2 bases, with 10 bases spanning the gap.